Listed below are T cell receptor beta chains from one sample, sequenced in a study of cytomegalovirus exposure and HLA in healthy donors. Sequenced by immunoSEQ multiplex PCR; TCRdb stores in-frame clones only, minus some. Of 180,000 or so clones in the sample, around 77% were seen once. Sequencing used PBMCs. The receptor set was obtained from a woman under 40 in good health and CMV-seropositive. CDR3s include the opening cysteine and the closing phenylalanine or tryptophan. Fields, in order: D gene, clone size, V gene, J gene, CDR3 DNA, CDR3 protein. The D gene is left open where the match is weak. The size entry is marked missing in some rows and otherwise reads once, few, many or a size class.

NA,NA,TRBV4-3,TRBJ2-5,TGCGCCAGCAGCCAAAGCCGAAAAACCCGAGAGACCCAGTACTTC,CASSQSRKTRETQYF
NA,NA,TRBV11-3,TRBJ2-1,TGTGCCAGCAGCTTAGAAAGCACAGGTGAGCAGTTCTTC,CASSLESTGEQFF
TRBD1,once,TRBV7-6,TRBJ1-4,TGTGCCAGCAGCGCGTACCTACAGGGGGCTGGTGAAAAACTGTTTTTT,CASSAYLQGAGEKLFF
TRBD1,NA,TRBV29-1,TRBJ1-1,TGCAGCGTTGAGGGACAGGGAAGGAGCGGAGCTTTCTTT,CSVEGQGRSGAFF
NA,NA,TRBV6-5,TRBJ2-7,TGTGCCAGCAGTTACCGGCGACAAACCTACGAGCAGTACTTC,CASSYRRQTYEQYF
TRBD2,NA,TRBV11-2,TRBJ2-7,TGTGCCAGCAGCCCAAGAGGGCTAGCGGGGAACTTCAAGTACTACGAGCAGTACTTC,CASSPRGLAGNFKYYEQYF
TRBD2,NA,TRBV28,TRBJ2-1,TGTGCCAGCAGCCGAGCGGGGGTGGGTGAGCAGTTCTTC,CASSRAGVGEQFF
TRBD2,NA,TRBV14,TRBJ2-7,TGTGCCAGCAGCCCAACATTGGCACTAGCGGGCTACGAGCAGTACTTC,CASSPTLALAGYEQYF
TRBD1,NA,TRBV2,TRBJ2-5,TGTGCCAGCAGCCATGACAGGGGGCGGGAAGAGACCCAGTACTTC,CASSHDRGREETQYF
NA,NA,TRBV19,TRBJ2-2,TGTGCCACCGGACCGGGGTCCCCCACCGGGGAGCTGTTTTTT,CATGPGSPTGELFF
NA,once,TRBV11-3,TRBJ2-5,TGTGCCAGCAGCCCCGGCGGGACCCAAGAGACCCAGTACTTC,CASSPGGTQETQYF
TRBD2,NA,TRBV5-4,TRBJ2-1,TGTGCCAGCAGCTGGACGCTAGCGGGAGTTGGGGGGAATGAGCAGTTCTTC,CASSWTLAGVGGNEQFF
NA,NA,TRBV9,TRBJ2-7,TGTGCCAGCAGCGTATCTTCTTCTAGCGCTGCCTACGAGCAGTACTTC,CASSVSSSSAAYEQYF
NA,once,TRBV5-5,TRBJ2-7,TGTGCCAGCAGCTTGGCCTCAATTCCACAATACGAGCAGTACTTC,CASSLASIPQYEQYF
NA,NA,TRBV7-2,TRBJ1-1,TGTGCCAGCAGCTTAGTGAGAGAAGCTTTCTTT,CASSLVREAFF
NA,NA,TRBV6-6,TRBJ2-5,TGTGCCAGCACTCATGCAGGGGAGACCCAGTACTTC,CASTHAGETQYF
TRBD2,NA,TRBV5-6,TRBJ2-3,TGTGCCAGCAGCGCCGACCTGGCGGGGGGAACAGATACGCAGTATTTT,CASSADLAGGTDTQYF
TRBD1,NA,TRBV4-1,TRBJ1-3,TGCGCCAGCAGCCAAGACACAGGGGGTGGAAACACCATATATTTT,CASSQDTGGGNTIYF
NA,NA,TRBV6-1,TRBJ1-2,TGTGCCAGCAGCCCCGGACAGAGTCTCTATGGCTACACCTTC,CASSPGQSLYGYTF
TRBD1,NA,TRBV30,TRBJ1-5,TGTGCCTGGAGTACAGGGGGGGAAGGTCAGCCCCAGCATTTT,CAWSTGGEGQPQHF
NA,few,TRBV7-9,TRBJ1-1,TGTGCCAGCAGCGTCGCAGGGAACACTGAAGCTTTCTTT,CASSVAGNTEAFF
TRBD1,NA,TRBV30,TRBJ1-1,TGTGCCTGGAAACAGGGGAGGTTGCGGAACACTGAAGCTTTCTTT,CAWKQGRLRNTEAFF
NA,NA,TRBV7-2,TRBJ2-5,TGTGCCAGCAGCTTAGTTCAGGGACAAGAGACCCAGTACTTC,CASSLVQGQETQYF
TRBD2,NA,TRBV13,TRBJ2-1,TGTGCCAGCAGCTCCCTGACTAGCGGGGGGGCCTACAATGAGCAGTTCTTC,CASSSLTSGGAYNEQFF
TRBD2,NA,TRBV5-4,TRBJ2-7,TGTGCCAGCAGCTTAAGCGGGGGGCTTGACTACGAGCAGTACTTC,CASSLSGGLDYEQYF
NA,NA,TRBV6-5,TRBJ2-1,TGTGCCAGCAGCCTTAACAGGGACCCCCATGAGCAGTTCTTC,CASSLNRDPHEQFF
TRBD2,NA,TRBV29-1,TRBJ2-3,TGCAGCGTCCTATTAGCGGGAGGGGGAACAGATACGCAGTATTTT,CSVLLAGGGTDTQYF
TRBD1,NA,TRBV6-5,TRBJ1-1,TGTGCCAGCAGTTACGGTCCGGCTACAGGGGGTGCTTTCTTT,CASSYGPATGGAFF
TRBD1,NA,TRBV7-9,TRBJ2-3,TGTGCCAGCAGCTTCCGACAGGGGGTGAAAGATACGCAGTATTTT,CASSFRQGVKDTQYF
NA,few,TRBV30,TRBJ2-1,TGTGCCTGGAGTGTTGGGGCAGCAGTCTATGAGCAGTTCTTC,CAWSVGAAVYEQFF
NA,once,TRBV11-2,TRBJ2-7,TGTGCCAGCAGCTTAGACAGGGTCATACTCTACGAGCAGTACTTC,CASSLDRVILYEQYF
NA,NA,TRBV15,TRBJ2-1,TGTGCCACCAGCAGGCCTCCAGCGGCCGCGGACAATGAGCAGTTCTTC,CATSRPPAAADNEQFF
NA,few,TRBV25-1,TRBJ1-2,TGTGCCAGCAGTGGATGGGGGGACGCTAACTATGGCTACACCTTC,CASSGWGDANYGYTF
NA,few,TRBV7-2,TRBJ2-3,TGTGCCAGCAGGGTCGGGAGTGGGTCTCCAGATACGCAGTATTTT,CASRVGSGSPDTQYF